This paragraph covers one T cell receptor (beta chain) sequence. The antigen this receptor binds is unknown. The sample holds no much larger clone one base away, and base qualities are not on file. From its cysteine to its phenylalanine, the CDR3 spans 15 amino acids. Only the CDR3 DNA stays, 45 bases, in frame from base 1. Trimming at the junction amounts to 4 bases on V and 1 base on J, and the germline ends lie 15 bases apart. CDR1 and CDR2 are drawn from the germline V gene: SQVTM, ANQGSEA. The sample comes from a study of T cell repertoires and HLA-DP antigens listed by TCRdb under 2018. General notes on the study: The study used an in vitro model of CD4+ T cell alloreactivity in which transduced HeLa cells presented allogeneic HLA-DP. Compared with self, one alloantigen differed at one amino acid in the peptide-binding groove and the other differed at under 11, modelling structurally similar versus dissimilar alloantigens. The average DNA input was about 230 ng for sorted CD137+CD4+ samples versus roughly 1,100 ng for pre-culture CD4+ samples. Of the three donors, two were male and one was female, with ages ranging from the 18-to-29 band to the 60-to-69 band.

Magnetic bead negative selection was used to isolate untouched CD4+ T cells from Ficoll-separated PBMC, with an average purity of approximately 98%. Magnetic beads were used to isolate untouched CD4+ T cells from Ficoll-separated PBMC, giving roughly 98% purity with negligible CD8+ contamination. Peripheral blood mononuclear cells came from the buffy coats of a few healthy blood donors, who served as the study's donors. CMV seronegative status was shared by all three donors. Genomic DNA was extracted with the DNeasy Blood & Tissue Kit. TCRB sequencing was performed on genomic DNA from sorted CD137+CD4+ cells and pre-culture CD4+ baseline samples from each subject. The research as a whole found: Limitations were identified as the inclusion of only three donors, the use of a non-physiological HeLa antigen-presenting system, and the use of total CD4+ responder cells. Sorted CD137+ cells showed similar clonality against both alloantigens (about 0.39), much higher than the clonality of pre-culture samples (roughly 0.04). Naive and memory CD4+ repertoires were not analysed separately. An average cumulative frequency of around 40% against one allele and approximately 48% against the other was found for clones undetected before culture.

The immunoSEQ multiplex PCR, with forward primers for 54 TRBV segments and reverse primers for 13 TRBJ segments, was used to amplify TCRB CDR3 regions. For pre-culture CD4+ samples, sequencing was done at deep resolution with a target of about 210,000 T cell genomes. Sequencing of the amplicons was done on an Illumina HiSeq System, giving 87 bp reads that spanned the CDR3. Turning to the authors' computational methods: Correction for PCR and sequencing errors was applied to reads, and CDR3 regions were defined through alignment to IMGT reference sequences. Synthetic template pools were used to estimate counts of templates and unique rearrangements. Clonality was computed by subtracting Pielou's evenness from 1. Richness was estimated with the Daley-Smith estimator. Repertoire overlap was measured with Morisita's index. Clones present in cultured samples but not detected in the pre-culture repertoire of the same donor were defined as low-abundance clones. This is the immuneACCESS table as TCRdb keeps it, with only in-frame sequences that have V and J called. A part of the clones is gone; compared with another copy, unresolved V genes explain less than half, and the rest is unexplained. V and J calls and clone size follow that table, whereas D and trimming were derived from the DNA. The sample contains over 100,000 clones, around 92% of them found a single time. 0.25% to 0.3% of the sample is in the top ten clones.

Sequenced: CD4+ T cells from PBMCs. This TCR came from a woman aged 18-29 years in good health and CMV-seronegative. Here the chain combines TRBV29-1 and TRBJ2-3; a weak D assignment points to TRBD1 (5 bases agree). The sequenced DNA: TGCAGCGTTGGTCGGACACCAGGCGGCACAGATACGCAGTATTTT. This translates into CSVGRTPGGTDTQYF.